This T cell receptor beta chain was captured by sequencing in a study of sequential checkpoint blockade in melanoma. Looking at the study overall: Each arm's sequence ended with maintenance nivolumab.

This sample's treatment: randomized to nivolumab then ipilimumab (arm A) or the reverse (arm B). In germline, CDR1 is MNHEY, CDR2 SMNVEV (reference sequence). The CDR3 consists of 15 residues. Trimming at V came to 2 bases and at J to 5 bases, leaving 4 bases not matched to a gene. Assay: immunoSEQ multiplex PCR; the TCRdb copy retains only in-frame clones and omits some. The profile shows 15,000 to 20,000 clones, approximately 69% of them singletons. V is TRBV27 and J is TRBJ2-5; TRBD2 aligns across 11 bases. The clonotype originates from a human donor with melanoma. Sequences were derived from CD8+ T cells sorted from blood (inferred from file names), sampled from a patient given nivolumab and ipilimumab in sequence. The CDR3 DNA follows: TGTGCCAGCAGTTTAGGGCTAGCGGGAGGCGAGACCCAGTACTTC. As protein: CASSLGLAGGETQYF.